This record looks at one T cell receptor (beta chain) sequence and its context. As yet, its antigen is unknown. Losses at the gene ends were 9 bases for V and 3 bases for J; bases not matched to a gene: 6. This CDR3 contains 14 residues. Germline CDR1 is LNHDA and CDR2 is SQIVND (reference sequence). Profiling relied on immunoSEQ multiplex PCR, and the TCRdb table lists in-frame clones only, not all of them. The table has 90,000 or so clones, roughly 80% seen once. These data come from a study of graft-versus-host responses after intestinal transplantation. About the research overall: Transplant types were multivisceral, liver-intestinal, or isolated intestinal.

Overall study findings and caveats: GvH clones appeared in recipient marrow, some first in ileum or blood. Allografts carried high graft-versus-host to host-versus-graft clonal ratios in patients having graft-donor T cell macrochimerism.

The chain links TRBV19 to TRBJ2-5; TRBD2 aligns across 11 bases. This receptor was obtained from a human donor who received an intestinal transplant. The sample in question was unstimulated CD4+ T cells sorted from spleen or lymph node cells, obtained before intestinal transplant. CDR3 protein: CASALAGGEETQYF. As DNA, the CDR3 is TGTGCCAGCGCCCTAGCGGGGGGAGAAGAGACCCAGTACTTC.